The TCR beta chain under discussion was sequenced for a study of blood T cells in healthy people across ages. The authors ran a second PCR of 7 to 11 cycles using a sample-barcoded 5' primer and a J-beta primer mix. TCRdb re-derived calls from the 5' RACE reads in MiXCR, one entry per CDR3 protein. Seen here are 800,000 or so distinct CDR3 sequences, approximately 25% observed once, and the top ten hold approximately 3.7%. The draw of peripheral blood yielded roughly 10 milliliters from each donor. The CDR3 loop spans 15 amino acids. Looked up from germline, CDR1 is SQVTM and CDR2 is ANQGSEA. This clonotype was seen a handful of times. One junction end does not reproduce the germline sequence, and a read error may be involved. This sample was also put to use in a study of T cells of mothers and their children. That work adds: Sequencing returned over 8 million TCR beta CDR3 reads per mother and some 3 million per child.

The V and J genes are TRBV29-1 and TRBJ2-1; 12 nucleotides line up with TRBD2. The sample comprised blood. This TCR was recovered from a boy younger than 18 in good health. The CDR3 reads CSVERLAGVGNEQSF. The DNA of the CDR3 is TGCAGCGTCGAGAGACTAGCGGGAGTGGGTAATGAGCAGTCCTTC.